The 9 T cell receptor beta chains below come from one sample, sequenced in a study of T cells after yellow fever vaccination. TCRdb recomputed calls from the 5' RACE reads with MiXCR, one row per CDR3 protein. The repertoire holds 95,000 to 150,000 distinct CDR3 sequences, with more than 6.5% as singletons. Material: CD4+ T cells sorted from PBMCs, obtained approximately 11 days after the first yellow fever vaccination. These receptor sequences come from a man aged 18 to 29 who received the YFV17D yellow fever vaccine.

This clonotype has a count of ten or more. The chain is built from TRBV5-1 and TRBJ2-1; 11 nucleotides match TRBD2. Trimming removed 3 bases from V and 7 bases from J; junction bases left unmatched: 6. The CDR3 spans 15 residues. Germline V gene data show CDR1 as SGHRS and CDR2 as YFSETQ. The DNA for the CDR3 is TGCGCCAGCAGCTGGATAGCGGGGGGGTTAAATGAGCAGTTCTTC. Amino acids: CASSWIAGGLNEQFF.

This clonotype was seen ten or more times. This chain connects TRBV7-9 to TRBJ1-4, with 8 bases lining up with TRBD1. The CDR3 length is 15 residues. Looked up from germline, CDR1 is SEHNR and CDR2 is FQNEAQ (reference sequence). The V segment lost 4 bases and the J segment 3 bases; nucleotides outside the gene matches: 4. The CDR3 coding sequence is TGTGCCAGCAGCTCAGCCAGGGGGCCTAATGAAAAACTGTTTTTT. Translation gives CASSSARGPNEKLFF.

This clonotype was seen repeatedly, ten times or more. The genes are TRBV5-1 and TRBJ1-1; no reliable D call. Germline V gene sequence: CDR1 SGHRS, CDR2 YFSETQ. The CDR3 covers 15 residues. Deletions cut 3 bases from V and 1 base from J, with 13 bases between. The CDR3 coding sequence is TGCGCCAGCAGCTCGCGGATCTTAGGGAACACTGAAGCTTTCTTT. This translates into CASSSRILGNTEAFF.

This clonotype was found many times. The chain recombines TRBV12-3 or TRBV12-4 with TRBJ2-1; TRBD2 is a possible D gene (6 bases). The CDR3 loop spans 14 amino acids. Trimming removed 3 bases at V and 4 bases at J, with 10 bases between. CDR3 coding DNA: TGTGCCAGCAGTTTGCTGGGGGGTTACAATGAGCAGTTCTTC. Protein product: CASSLLGGYNEQFF.

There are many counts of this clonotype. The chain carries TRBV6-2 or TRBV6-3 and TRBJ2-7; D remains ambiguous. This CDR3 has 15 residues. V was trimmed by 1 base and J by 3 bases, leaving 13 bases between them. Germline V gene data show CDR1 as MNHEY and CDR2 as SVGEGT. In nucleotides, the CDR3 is TGTGCCAGCAGTTACTTAACGGACGGTGGCTACGAGCAGTACTTC. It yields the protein CASSYLTDGGYEQYF.

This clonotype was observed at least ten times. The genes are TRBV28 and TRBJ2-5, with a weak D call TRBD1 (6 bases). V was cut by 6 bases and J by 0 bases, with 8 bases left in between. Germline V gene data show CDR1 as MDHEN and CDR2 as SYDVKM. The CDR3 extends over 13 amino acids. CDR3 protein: CASRTGDQETQYF. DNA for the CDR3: TGTGCCAGCAGGACAGGAGACCAAGAGACCCAGTACTTC.

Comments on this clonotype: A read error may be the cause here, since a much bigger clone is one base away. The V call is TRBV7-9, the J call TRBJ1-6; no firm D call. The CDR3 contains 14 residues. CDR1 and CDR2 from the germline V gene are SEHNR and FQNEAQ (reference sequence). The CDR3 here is CASSGPRPSSALHF. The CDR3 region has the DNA TGTGCCAGCAGCGGACCGCGCCCTAGTTCAGCCCTCCACTTT.

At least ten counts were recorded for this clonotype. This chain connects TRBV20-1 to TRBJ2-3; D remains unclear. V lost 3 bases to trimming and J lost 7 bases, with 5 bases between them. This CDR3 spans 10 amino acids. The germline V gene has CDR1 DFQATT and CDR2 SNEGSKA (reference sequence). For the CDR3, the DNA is TGCAGTGCTAGGACGAATACGCAGTATTTT. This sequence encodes CSARTNTQYF.

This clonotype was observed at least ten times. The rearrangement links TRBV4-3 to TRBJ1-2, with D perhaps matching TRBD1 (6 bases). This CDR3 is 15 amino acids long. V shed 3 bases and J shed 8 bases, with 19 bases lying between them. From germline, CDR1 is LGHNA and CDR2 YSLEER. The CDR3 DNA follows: TGCGCCAGCAGCCAGATGACGACGGGGGGCTACGGCTACACCTTC. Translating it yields CASSQMTTGGYGYTF.